Following are 26 T cell receptor beta chains from one sample sequenced in a study of T cell repertoires in cytomegalovirus infection. TCRdb processed the reads anew with MiXCR; each CDR3 protein has one entry. The profile shows around 450,000 distinct CDR3 sequences, roughly a third of them singletons. Material: PBMCs. Receptors were obtained from a human donor in good health (CMV status not recorded). Some clones in this sample may be carry-over from other donors' samples.

In its sample, this clonotype was seen once. This chain links TRBV9 with TRBJ2-1; TRBD2 aligns across 9 bases. J lost 5 bases, V lost 1 base, and 7 bases had no gene match. Germline CDR1 and CDR2: SGDLS and YYNGEE. The length of the CDR3 is 16 residues. Here the CDR3 DNA reads TGTGCCAGCAGCGTACGGCGGGGGGGCCCCAACAATGAGCAGTTCTTC. Residues: CASSVRRGGPNNEQFF.

This chain links TRBV15 with TRBJ1-3, with D perhaps matching TRBD1 (6 bases). The CDR3 loop spans 17 amino acids. Germline V lookup: CDR1 LNHNV, CDR2 YYDKDF (reference sequence). V shed 4 bases and J shed 0 bases, with 16 bases lying between them. In DNA, the CDR3 is TGTGCCACCAGCAAAGACAGGTCTAGCAGCTCTGGAAACACCATATATTTT. It specifies CATSKDRSSSSGNTIYF.

This chain uses TRBV7-2 with TRBJ1-1; the D gene is possibly TRBD1 (5 bases). The germline CDR1 and CDR2 sequences are SGHTA and FQGNSA. V shed 5 bases and J shed 0 bases, with 13 bases lying between them. The CDR3 consists of 15 residues. The CDR3 spells CASSRPRDLNTEAFF. The CDR3 bases are TGTGCCAGCAGCCGGCCCCGGGACTTGAACACTGAAGCTTTCTTT.

This clonotype was recorded a few times. The CDR3 reads CASSFGTDAYEQYF. CDR3 DNA: TGTGCCAGCAGCTTTGGGACGGATGCCTACGAGCAGTACTTC. The chain has TRBV7-6 and TRBJ2-7; D is possibly TRBD1 or TRBD2 (5 bases each). The germline V gene has CDR1 SGHVS and CDR2 FNYEAQ. The CDR3 loop spans 14 amino acids. The germline V and J ends were trimmed by 3 bases and 2 bases, with 11 bases remaining between them. The complete variable domain, with remaining parts taken from reference TRBV7-6 and TRBJ2-7, reads GAGVSQSPRYKVTKRGQDVALRCDPISGHVSLYWYRQALGQGPEFLTYFNYEAQQDKSGLPNDRFSAERPEGSISTLTIQRTEQRDSAMYRCASSFGTDAYEQYFGPGTRLTVT.

The DNA for the CDR3 is TGTGCCAGCAGCTTAACCGGGACAGACGAGCAGTACTTC. Translation gives CASSLTGTDEQYF. The chain recombines TRBV7-3 with TRBJ2-7; 7 bases agree with TRBD1. The CDR3 spans 13 residues. Germline loops: CDR1 SGHTA, CDR2 FQGTGA. Germline trimming cut 0 bases from V and 5 bases from J; bases unmatched to any gene: 1.

On this clonotype: Just one base apart from a much larger clone, this may be a read error. The limits of the CDR3 on the DNA are not certain, so only TCRdb's listed CDR3 is given. The rearrangement uses TRBV6-1 and TRBJ2-6; TRBD1 is the table's D call, not checked against the DNA. The V gene's germline CDR1 is MNHNS and CDR2 SASEGT. The CDR3 sequence runs 19 residues, both termini included. CDR3 loop: CASTLRWGQGAIGANVVTF.

This sequence joins TRBV20-1 and TRBJ1-5; D is possibly TRBD1 (6 bases). Germline V gene lookup returns CDR1 DFQATT and CDR2 SNEGSKA (reference sequence). This CDR3 has 14 residues. Trimming shortened V by 6 bases and J by 5 bases, and 17 bases separated the two germline ends. The CDR3 nucleotides are TGCAGTGCAAGGTTGTGGGGGGCCTATCAGCCCCAGCATTTT. Its protein product is CSARLWGAYQPQHF.

J is TRBJ2-5 and V is TRBV27; 7 bases line up with TRBD1. CDR1 and CDR2 (germline): MNHEY, SMNVEV (reference sequence). This CDR3 contains 16 residues. V lost 1 base, J lost 1 base, and 6 bases stayed unmatched. The CDR3 loop is CASSLLGQGVQETQYF. DNA for the CDR3: TGTGCCAGCAGTTTATTAGGCCAGGGGGTCCAAGAGACCCAGTACTTC.

This chain joins TRBV7-6 and TRBJ1-6; tentatively, D is TRBD1 (6 bases). V was trimmed by 5 bases and J by 10 bases, leaving 21 bases between them. CDR3 length equals 16 residues. In germline, CDR1 is SGHVS, CDR2 FNYEAQ. The CDR3 reads CASSQGGGAKGSPLHF. CDR3 in DNA: TGTGCCAGCAGCCAAGGCGGGGGGGCGAAGGGGTCACCCCTCCACTTT.

This clonotype was counted between two and nine times. The rearrangement uses TRBV7-9 and TRBJ1-1, with a tentative D call TRBD1 (5 bases). The CDR3 covers 16 residues. The germline V gene encodes CDR1 SEHNR and CDR2 FQNEAQ (reference sequence). The ends were cut back, 4 bases at V and 0 bases at J, with 15 bases in the middle. The CDR3 DNA follows: TGTGCCAGCAGCTCTGGTCTTACAGGTTTGAACACTGAAGCTTTCTTT. As protein: CASSSGLTGLNTEAFF.

J is TRBJ1-2 and V is TRBV20-1; possibly TRBD1 for D (5 bases). Germline V gene sequence: CDR1 DFQATT, CDR2 SNEGSKA (reference sequence). The V and J ends lost 6 bases and 8 bases respectively, with 16 bases between them. The CDR3 contains 12 residues. Written as DNA, the CDR3 is TGCAGTGCGGCGGGGGGGTTATCCGGCTACACCTTC. Residues: CSAAGGLSGYTF.

This clonotype was recorded a few times. This chain joins TRBV18 and TRBJ1-6; 7 nucleotides line up with TRBD1. Germline V gives CDR1 KGHSH, CDR2 LQKENI. The trim removed 6 bases at V and 7 bases at J, leaving 9 bases unmatched. The CDR3 has 15 amino acids. CDR3 region: CASSSDRVPNSPLHF. The CDR3, as DNA: TGTGCCAGCTCCTCCGACAGGGTTCCGAATTCACCCCTCCACTTT.

The V gene is TRBV12-3 or TRBV12-4, the J gene TRBJ1-5, with TRBD1 identical over 9 bases. V was clipped by 6 bases and J by 7 bases; unmatched bases: 10. CDR3 length: 15 amino acids. The CDR3 bases are TGTGCCAGCAGAAGTGGGACAGGGATGTGGCAGCCCCAGCATTTT. Amino acid sequence: CASRSGTGMWQPQHF.

Note on this clonotype: It may be a read error: a sequence one base away is much more abundant. Written as DNA, the CDR3 is TGTGCCAGCAGCCGTCAGTGGAATCAGCCCCAGCATTTT. Translated: CASSRQWNQPQHF. This chain uses TRBV7-6 with TRBJ1-5; D uncertain. The CDR3 runs 13 residues. In germline, CDR1 is SGHVS, CDR2 FNYEAQ. The V and J ends lost 5 bases and 4 bases respectively, with 9 bases between them.

To note about this clonotype: Since no conserved phenylalanine or tryptophan closes the CDR3, a read error is the likely cause. The J gene is TRBJ2-2, the V gene TRBV7-2; 9 bases agree with TRBD1. This CDR3 is built from 15 residues. In germline, CDR1 is SGHTA, CDR2 FQGNSA. The V segment lost 9 bases and the J segment 3 bases; nucleotides outside the gene matches: 8. The CDR3 is CARATGGGYTGELFC. The CDR3 DNA reads as TGTGCCAGGGCGACAGGGGGAGGTTACACCGGGGAGCTGTTTTGT.

The chain carries TRBV7-3 and TRBJ2-2; 10 nucleotides agree with TRBD1. Germline CDR1 is SGHTA and CDR2 is FQGTGA. The CDR3 sequence is 15 residues long. Unmatched junction bases numbered 7, after V lost 4 bases and J lost 8 bases. The CDR3 spells CASSSGTGVLGELFF. The CDR3 nucleotides read TGTGCCAGCAGCTCCGGGACAGGGGTCCTGGGGGAGCTGTTTTTT. Variable domain in full (rest from reference TRBV7-3 and TRBJ2-2): GAGVSQTPSNKVTEKGKYVELRCDPISGHTALYWYRQSLGQGPEFLIYFQGTGAADDSGLPNDRFFAVRPEGSVSTLKIQRTERGDSAVYLCASSSGTGVLGELFFGEGSRLTVL.

This clonotype came up many times. The chain joins TRBV7-2 to TRBJ2-6; D unresolved. The CDR3 length is 14 residues. Trimming removed 8 bases at V and 3 bases at J, with 11 bases between. Germline-derived CDR1 and CDR2 are SGHTA and FQGNSA. The CDR3 DNA is TGTGCCAGCGAACCGGCAGGTGGGGCCAACGTCCTGACTTTC. As protein: CASEPAGGANVLTF.

This chain uses TRBV7-6 with TRBJ2-2; D unresolved. CDR3 length: 12 residues. Trimming pared 8 bases from V and 5 bases from J, leaving 9 bases between. Germline CDR1 and CDR2: SGHVS and FNYEAQ. CDR3 nucleotide sequence: TGTGCCAGCGGCTCGCAAACCGGGGAGCTGTTTTTT. It translates to CASGSQTGELFF.

This clonotype was picked up a small number of times. V and J are TRBV4-1 and TRBJ1-1; D ambiguous. This CDR3 is 16 amino acids long. V shed 1 base and J shed 3 bases, with 15 bases lying between them. Germline CDR1 and CDR2: MGHRA and YSYEKL. CDR3 DNA sequence: TGCGCCAGCAGCCAAGGCGTCGGGAGGGCGGACACTGAAGCTTTCTTT. Amino acid sequence: CASSQGVGRADTEAFF.

This clonotype was seen a handful of times. The V call is TRBV2, the J call TRBJ2-1, with TRBD2 identical over 7 bases. V shed 1 base, J shed 5 bases, and the junction held 8 bases outside the gene matches. This CDR3 contains 16 residues. Germline CDR1 and CDR2: SNHLY and FYNNEI. The CDR3 reads CASSEVEASGDNEQFF. The CDR3 nucleotides are TGTGCCAGCAGTGAAGTAGAGGCTAGCGGAGACAATGAGCAGTTCTTC. Supplemented by reference TRBV2 and TRBJ2-1, the full variable domain reads EPEVTQTPSHQVTQMGQEVILRCVPISNHLYFYWYRQILGQKVEFLVSFYNNEISEKSEIFDDQFSVERPDGSNFTLKIRSTKLEDSAMYFCASSEVEASGDNEQFFGPGTRLTVL.

A few counts support this clonotype. The chain combines TRBV7-2 with TRBJ2-5; TRBD1 matches 7 bases. From germline, CDR1 is SGHTA and CDR2 FQGNSA. The junction had 2 bases not matched to a gene; V was cut back by 3 bases and J by 4 bases. This CDR3 contains 13 residues. The CDR3 coding sequence is TGTGCCAGCAGCTTCGGGACAGTAGAGACCCAGTACTTC. Amino acid sequence: CASSFGTVETQYF.

The rearrangement links TRBV5-1 to TRBJ1-4; a weak D match, TRBD1 (5 bases). The germline V and J ends were trimmed by 4 bases and 4 bases, with 11 bases remaining between them. Germline CDR1 and CDR2: SGHRS and YFSETQ. The CDR3 sequence is 14 residues long. CDR3 bases: TGCGCCAGCAGCCAAGACAGCTATAATGAAAAACTGTTTTTT. Protein: CASSQDSYNEKLFF.

The CDR3 loop reads CASSLQVVDTQYF. In nucleotides, the CDR3 is TGTGCCAGCAGCTTACAGGTTGTAGATACGCAGTATTTT. This chain uses TRBV7-9 with TRBJ2-3; D unclear. Germline CDR1 SEHNR, CDR2 FQNEAQ (reference sequence). The CDR3 is made up of 13 amino acids. Deletions cut 2 bases from V and 5 bases from J, with 8 bases between. The whole variable domain, remainder taken from reference TRBV7-9 and TRBJ2-3, is DTGVSQNPRHKITKRGQNVTFRCDPISEHNRLYWYRQTLGQGPEFLTYFQNEAQLEKSRLLSDRFSAERPKGSFSTLEIQRTEQGDSAMYLCASSLQVVDTQYFGPGTRLTVL.

This clonotype has a handful of counts. The CDR3 spells CASTTSGQETQYF. DNA for the CDR3: TGTGCCAGCACTACTAGCGGGCAAGAGACCCAGTACTTC. V is TRBV6-6 and J is TRBJ2-5, with 9 bases fitting TRBD2. Germline-derived CDR1 and CDR2 are MNHNY and SVGAGI (reference sequence). The CDR3 totals 13 residues. J was trimmed by 2 bases and V by 7 bases; bases with no gene match: 2.

This clonotype was counted a few times. This chain connects TRBV4-1 to TRBJ1-5; perhaps TRBD1 as D (6 bases). V lost 4 bases, J lost 9 bases, and 16 bases lay in between. CDR3 length: 14 amino acids. Germline loops: CDR1 MGHRA, CDR2 YSYEKL. The CDR3 DNA is TGCGCCAGCAGCCCCACCAGGGGTAGCATGCCCCAGCATTTT. This encodes CASSPTRGSMPQHF.

This clonotype showed up just a few times. The chain links TRBV29-1 to TRBJ2-5; D not certain. CDR1 SQVTM and CDR2 ANQGSEA come from the germline V gene. Trimming pared 0 bases from V and 1 base from J, leaving 12 bases between. The CDR3 has 15 amino acids. DNA of the CDR3: TGCAGCGTTGAAGATCCTCGAGTCATCCAAGAGACCCAGTACTTC. Protein product: CSVEDPRVIQETQYF. The whole variable domain, filled in from reference TRBV29-1 and TRBJ2-5, reads SAVISQKPSRDICQRGTSLTIQCQVDSQVTMMFWYRQQPGQSLTLIATANQGSEATYESGFVIDKFPISRPNLTFSTLTVSNMSPEDSSIYLCSVEDPRVIQETQYFGPGTRLLVL.